These 2 T cell receptor beta chains were all obtained from the same sample, sequenced in a study of CD8+ T cells in alopecia areata. cDNA serving as the sequencing template came from extracted, reverse transcribed RNA. TCRdb's table, derived via immunoSEQ multiplex PCR, lists solely in-frame clones and lacks some. The sample contains 95,000 to 120,000 clones, roughly 56% of which appear only once. Noted treatment: oral pan-JAK inhibitor, 5-10 mg twice daily. The input for sequencing was CD4+ T cells sorted from blood, taken at week 24, from a patient treated with tofacitinib. The receptors come from a human donor with alopecia areata.

J is TRBJ2-6 and V is TRBV29-1; D not resolved. Looked up from germline, CDR1 is SQVTM and CDR2 is ANQGSEA. The CDR3 is 15 amino acids. V lost 5 bases to trimming and J lost 0 bases, with 11 bases between them. This chain's CDR3 is CSVSLGSSGANVLTF. CDR3 nucleotide sequence: TGCAGCGTTTCCCTTGGATCCTCTGGGGCCAACGTCCTGACTTTC.

The chain is built from TRBV2 and TRBJ1-1; 7 nucleotides agree with TRBD1. Germline CDR1 reads SNHLY; CDR2 reads FYNNEI. This CDR3 has 15 amino acids. The V and J ends lost 2 bases and 0 bases, in that order; junction bases with no gene match: 3. CDR3 residues: CASSERGQLNTEAFF. CDR3 DNA: TGTGCCAGCAGTGAAAGGGGACAGCTGAACACTGAAGCTTTCTTT.